Below, one TCR beta chain is given with its context. The sample is drawn from a study of blood T cell repertoires in COVID-19. Across the whole study: Acute-phase and convalescent COVID-19 samples originated in the United States, Italy and Spain. T cells, B-cell-depleted T cells, or PBMCs provided the cDNA or gDNA that served as material.

Here immunoSEQ multiplex PCR was the method, and the copy in TCRdb shows in-frame clones only, minus some. Of some 130,000 clones listed, approximately 80% are singletons. V gave up 4 bases and J gave up 5 bases, with 11 bases separating them. The CDR3 has 13 residues. Germline V gene lookup returns CDR1 MNHEY and CDR2 SVGAGI. The sequencing sample was made of peripheral blood. The sequence was collected from a man aged 65 to 85 with acute or convalescent COVID-19. This rearrangement joins TRBV6-5 to TRBJ1-2; D gene uncertain. CDR3 in DNA: TGTGCCAGCAGTTCGTCTGGCTCTTATGGCTACACCTTC. It yields the protein CASSSSGSYGYTF.